The 2 T cell receptor beta chains below all came from one sample that was sequenced in a study of glioma-infiltrating T cells. TCR alpha and beta CDR3 regions were amplified from RNA using iRepertoire nested multiplex PCR. TCRdb passed the multiplex PCR reads through MiXCR, listing each CDR3 protein once. The table records around 390,000 distinct CDR3 sequences, 41% of them present only once. The sequenced sample was glioma tissue, nonneoplastic brain tissue, or PBMCs (not recorded which). These receptor sequences come from a human donor with low-grade glioma or glioblastoma, undergoing nonglioma brain surgery, or in good health (not recorded which).

Ten or more counts support this clonotype. This rearrangement joins TRBV20-1 to TRBJ1-2, with D unresolved. CDR1 is DFQATT and CDR2 is SNEGSKA in the germline V gene (reference sequence). The CDR3 length is 14 residues. CDR3 residues: CSAPRIQNNYGYTF. For the CDR3, the DNA is TGCAGCGCCCCCCGTATCCAGAACAACTATGGCTACACCTTC.

This clonotype was seen only a few times. The chain carries TRBV12-3 or TRBV12-4 and TRBJ2-2, with 8 bases lining up with TRBD1. V lost 5 bases, J lost 5 bases, and 7 bases stayed unmatched. The CDR3 has 15 residues. In DNA, the CDR3 is TGTGCCAGCAGTAAAACAGGGGGGTGGACCGGGGAGCTGTTTTTT. Its translation: CASSKTGGWTGELFF.